The rows below give T cell receptor beta chains drawn from one sample of a study of blood T cell repertoires in COVID-19. Measured with immunoSEQ multiplex PCR; TCRdb has only the in-frame clones, and not every one. Here the sample spans more than 200,000 clones, around 83% being singletons. Sequencing input: peripheral blood. The source of these receptors is a man in his forties or fifties with active or convalescent COVID-19. Both conserved end residues are trimmed from each CDR3. The order of the fields is V gene, CDR3 protein.

TRBV2 | ASSPGQPAQETQY
TRBV12-3/TRBV12-4 | ASRYTDTQY
TRBV19 | ASSQRTSGNTDTQY
TRBV6-6 | ASSREGLAGPYNEQF
TRBV30 | AWSRGWDTEAF
TRBV4-1 | ASSQWGLAAFAGELF
TRBV5-5 | ASSPETWREQF
TRBV5-1 | ASSLRRGDNSPLH
TRBV27 | ASSSGTGGFGQPQH
TRBV20-1 | SAGRSYTQY
TRBV2 | ASSERTGGKTQY
TRBV20-1 | SASKGTNYNEQF
TRBV19 | ASSIPPYADGYT
TRBV19 | ASSSLWSGAVNEKLF
TRBV5-1 | ASSQQTDTGELF
TRBV29-1 | SVEPGQMNTEAF
TRBV11-3 | ASSLLTTRSSYNSPLH
TRBV2 | ASSDGLSGDTQY
TRBV13 | ASSSQEDYGYT
TRBV4-1 | ASSQASRSGRPSYEQY
TRBV6-5 | ASSRTGLDYGYT
TRBV7-9 | ASSRDRGNQPQH
TRBV7-9 | ASSARTVNTEAF
TRBV27 | ASSLKTGDQPQH
TRBV5-1 | ASSLAGGNTGELF
TRBV19 | ASSPDSYAYGYT
TRBV7-9 | ASAGQTVYGYT
TRBV7-9 | ASSPRGGTPYEQY
TRBV4-3 | ASSQVEAGGYEQY
TRBV19 | ASSTGQQANYGYT
TRBV6-2/TRBV6-3 | ASSPAGTQPQH
TRBV5-6 | ASSLGFLRGTRNQPQH
TRBV3-1/TRBV3-2 | ASSQESRADSYGYT
TRBV3-1/TRBV3-2 | ASSQVENYGYT
TRBV11-2 | ASSPGVVGETQY
TRBV4-2 | ASSQDLGLAGDGDRLGTQY
TRBV7-9 | ARTDFSNTGELF
TRBV30 | AWSSGNTFAAGGYT
TRBV4-3 | ASSQETDRGYTEAF
TRBV4-2 | ASSQDLRGYYGYT
TRBV11-2 | ASSLGRHSYEQY
TRBV10-3 | AIIPVEQF
TRBV6-5 | ASSYSRRINTEAF
TRBV27 | ASSRTPDGLNGAF
TRBV2 | ASSQLAGRGTDTQY
TRBV21-1 | ASSKAPGQSQETQY